The rows below give T cell receptor beta chains drawn from one sample of a study of a mutant IDH1 vaccine in newly diagnosed glioma. TCRdb keeps only in-frame clones here, not all; method: immunoSEQ multiplex PCR. The data show about 98,000 clones, about 87% seen once. Sequencing used PBMCs, obtained from a glioma patient treated with radiotherapy, temozolomide or both. The receptors stem from a woman between 50 and 59 years old with glioma. The CDR3 runs from the conserved cysteine through the conserved F or W. The order of the fields is clone size, J gene, V gene, D gene, CDR3 protein, CDR3 DNA. A D gene is named only where the DNA matches it firmly. Only part of the rows carry a size: once, few, many, or a class if the clone is expanded.

clone_size: .
j_call: TRBJ2-1
v_call: TRBV27
d_call: .
cdr3_aa: CASSFGLGAEQFF
cdr3_nt: TGTGCCAGCAGTTTTGGGCTCGGTGCTGAGCAGTTCTTC

clone_size: .
j_call: TRBJ2-2
v_call: TRBV10-3
d_call: .
cdr3_aa: CAIKSDTLPNTGELFF
cdr3_nt: TGTGCCATCAAGTCGGACACGCTACCGAACACCGGGGAGCTGTTTTTT

clone_size: .
j_call: TRBJ1-6
v_call: TRBV6-5
d_call: .
cdr3_aa: CASLGGGYNSPLHF
cdr3_nt: TGTGCCAGCCTCGGGGGGGGCTATAATTCACCCCTCCACTTT

clone_size: .
j_call: TRBJ1-2
v_call: TRBV11-2
d_call: .
cdr3_aa: CASTLGGASGYTF
cdr3_nt: TGTGCCAGCACCCTCGGGGGCGCAAGTGGCTACACCTTC

clone_size: .
j_call: TRBJ1-2
v_call: TRBV29-1
d_call: .
cdr3_aa: CSVAYRQNYGYTF
cdr3_nt: TGCAGCGTTGCTTACAGGCAAAACTATGGCTACACCTTC

clone_size: .
j_call: TRBJ2-7
v_call: TRBV21-1
d_call: .
cdr3_aa: CASSLWTGQYEQYF
cdr3_nt: TGTGCCAGCAGTTTGTGGACAGGGCAATACGAGCAGTACTTC

clone_size: .
j_call: TRBJ1-1
v_call: TRBV27
d_call: .
cdr3_aa: CASSLTRNTEAFF
cdr3_nt: TGTGCCAGCAGTTTAACGAGGAACACTGAAGCTTTCTTT

clone_size: .
j_call: TRBJ1-4
v_call: TRBV10-3
d_call: .
cdr3_aa: CAISDDSLGEKLFF
cdr3_nt: TGTGCCATCAGTGATGACAGTCTAGGAGAAAAACTGTTTTTT

clone_size: .
j_call: TRBJ1-1
v_call: TRBV9
d_call: TRBD1
cdr3_aa: CASSRKTGANNTEAFF
cdr3_nt: TGTGCCAGCAGCAGAAAGACAGGGGCGAACAACACTGAAGCTTTCTTT

clone_size: .
j_call: TRBJ2-7
v_call: TRBV10-3
d_call: .
cdr3_aa: CAISVSLADSSYEQYF
cdr3_nt: TGTGCCATCAGTGTATCACTAGCCGATAGCTCCTACGAGCAGTACTTC

clone_size: .
j_call: TRBJ2-7
v_call: TRBV18
d_call: .
cdr3_aa: CASSPGTHEQYF
cdr3_nt: TGTGCCAGCTCACCTGGGACCCACGAGCAGTACTTC

clone_size: .
j_call: TRBJ2-7
v_call: TRBV5-4
d_call: TRBD2
cdr3_aa: CASSDKASGPYEQYF
cdr3_nt: TGTGCCAGCAGTGATAAGGCTAGCGGGCCCTACGAGCAGTACTTC

clone_size: .
j_call: TRBJ1-2
v_call: TRBV19
d_call: .
cdr3_aa: CASSITMAGRYGYTF
cdr3_nt: TGTGCCAGTAGTATAACCATGGCAGGACGGTATGGCTACACCTTC

clone_size: .
j_call: TRBJ2-4
v_call: TRBV4-1
d_call: TRBD1
cdr3_aa: CASSGVQGGKNIQYF
cdr3_nt: TGCGCCAGCAGCGGAGTACAGGGGGGCAAAAACATTCAGTACTTC

clone_size: .
j_call: TRBJ1-1
v_call: TRBV12-5
d_call: TRBD1
cdr3_aa: CASADDRGNTEAFF
cdr3_nt: TGTGCTAGTGCCGATGACAGGGGGAACACTGAAGCTTTCTTT

clone_size: .
j_call: TRBJ1-6
v_call: TRBV27
d_call: TRBD1
cdr3_aa: CASSFRLGGRNNSPLHF
cdr3_nt: TGTGCCAGCAGTTTTAGGTTAGGGGGCAGGAATAATTCACCCCTCCACTTT

clone_size: .
j_call: TRBJ2-7
v_call: TRBV6-5
d_call: .
cdr3_aa: CASSESGNRYEQYF
cdr3_nt: TGTGCCAGCAGTGAATCCGGGAATAGGTACGAGCAGTACTTC

clone_size: .
j_call: TRBJ2-7
v_call: TRBV27
d_call: .
cdr3_aa: CATARGFTYEQYF
cdr3_nt: TGTGCCACCGCGAGAGGGTTTACCTACGAGCAGTACTTC

clone_size: .
j_call: TRBJ2-2
v_call: TRBV29-1
d_call: .
cdr3_aa: CSVVGLRGTGELFF
cdr3_nt: TGCAGCGTCGTGGGGCTCAGAGGCACCGGGGAGCTGTTTTTT

clone_size: once
j_call: TRBJ2-3
v_call: TRBV5-4
d_call: .
cdr3_aa: CASSLYIGRTTDTQYF
cdr3_nt: TGTGCCAGCAGCTTATATATTGGCAGAACCACAGATACGCAGTATTTT

clone_size: .
j_call: TRBJ1-6
v_call: TRBV7-9
d_call: TRBD1
cdr3_aa: CASSQGQGVSPLHF
cdr3_nt: TGTGCCAGCAGCCAGGGACAGGGTGTTTCACCCCTCCACTTT

clone_size: .
j_call: TRBJ2-1
v_call: TRBV6-5
d_call: .
cdr3_aa: CASSPPRAGDNEQFF
cdr3_nt: TGTGCCAGCAGTCCTCCCCGGGCCGGCGACAATGAGCAGTTCTTC

clone_size: once
j_call: TRBJ2-1
v_call: TRBV5-1
d_call: TRBD2
cdr3_aa: CASSFQQLAGVRNEQFF
cdr3_nt: TGCGCCAGCAGCTTCCAACAACTAGCGGGAGTTCGCAATGAGCAGTTCTTC

clone_size: .
j_call: TRBJ2-1
v_call: TRBV4-1
d_call: .
cdr3_aa: CASSQGLTQREQFF
cdr3_nt: TGCGCCAGCAGCCAGGGACTCACCCAACGGGAGCAGTTCTTC

clone_size: .
j_call: TRBJ1-4
v_call: TRBV9
d_call: .
cdr3_aa: CASSLEGSTNEKLFF
cdr3_nt: TGTGCCAGCAGCCTCGAGGGGTCAACTAATGAAAAACTGTTTTTT

clone_size: .
j_call: TRBJ1-1
v_call: TRBV5-4
d_call: .
cdr3_aa: CASSTPYGSGRANTEAFF
cdr3_nt: TGTGCCAGCAGCACACCCTACGGATCGGGGCGGGCGAACACTGAAGCTTTCTTT

clone_size: .
j_call: TRBJ2-7
v_call: TRBV7-7
d_call: .
cdr3_aa: CASSLDDHSYEQYF
cdr3_nt: TGTGCTAGCAGCTTAGACGACCACTCCTACGAGCAGTACTTC

clone_size: .
j_call: TRBJ2-7
v_call: TRBV30
d_call: .
cdr3_aa: CAWTWGALNEQYF
cdr3_nt: TGTGCCTGGACGTGGGGTGCCCTAAACGAGCAGTACTTC

clone_size: .
j_call: TRBJ2-1
v_call: TRBV11-2
d_call: .
cdr3_aa: CASSPSLGNEQFF
cdr3_nt: TGTGCCAGCAGCCCCTCGCTAGGTAATGAGCAGTTCTTC

clone_size: .
j_call: TRBJ2-5
v_call: TRBV6-5
d_call: TRBD1
cdr3_aa: CASAGQGAPRETQYF
cdr3_nt: TGTGCCAGCGCGGGACAGGGGGCGCCGCGGGAGACCCAGTACTTC

clone_size: .
j_call: TRBJ2-5
v_call: TRBV10-1
d_call: TRBD2
cdr3_aa: CASSSGRADQTQYF
cdr3_nt: TGCGCCAGCAGCAGCGGGAGGGCTGACCAGACCCAGTACTTC

clone_size: .
j_call: TRBJ1-5
v_call: TRBV6-5
d_call: .
cdr3_aa: CASSRQERNQPQHF
cdr3_nt: TGTGCCAGCAGCCGTCAGGAGCGCAATCAGCCCCAGCATTTT